This record looks at one TCR beta chain sequence and its context. This entry is derived from a study of control samples from healthy donors and cancer patients. This CDR3 comprises 12 residues. CDR1 and CDR2 (germline): KGHSH, LQKENI. The V end was cut by 4 bases, the J end by 4 bases, with 7 bases between. The data were produced by immunoSEQ multiplex PCR, yet TCRdb's version contains in-frame clones alone and is incomplete. Among about 86,000 clones, more than 85% were seen once, and the ten largest hold approximately 1.5%. Sequenced material: blood. The chain joins TRBV18 to TRBJ2-5; D not certain. The TCR originated in a woman in her twenties or thirties in good health. In DNA, the CDR3 is TGTGCCAGCTCACGTGGCGTAGAGACCCAGTACTTC. Translating it yields CASSRGVETQYF.